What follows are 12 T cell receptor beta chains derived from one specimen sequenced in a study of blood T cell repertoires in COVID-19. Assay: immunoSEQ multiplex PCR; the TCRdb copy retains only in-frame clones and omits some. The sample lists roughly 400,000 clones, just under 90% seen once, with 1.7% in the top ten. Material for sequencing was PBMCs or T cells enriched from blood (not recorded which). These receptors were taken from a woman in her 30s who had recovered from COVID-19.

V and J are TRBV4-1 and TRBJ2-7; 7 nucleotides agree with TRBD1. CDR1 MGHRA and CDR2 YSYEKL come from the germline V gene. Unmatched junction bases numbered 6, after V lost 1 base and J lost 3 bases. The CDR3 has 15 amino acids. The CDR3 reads CASSQGQGFGYEQYF. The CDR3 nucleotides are TGCGCCAGCAGCCAAGGACAGGGATTTGGCTACGAGCAGTACTTC.

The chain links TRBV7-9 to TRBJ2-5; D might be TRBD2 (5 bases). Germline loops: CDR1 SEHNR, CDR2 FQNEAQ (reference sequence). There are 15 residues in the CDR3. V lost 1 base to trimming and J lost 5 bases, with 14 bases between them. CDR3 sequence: CASSLVPGLEETQYF. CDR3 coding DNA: TGTGCCAGCAGCTTAGTGCCGGGGTTGGAGGAGACCCAGTACTTC.

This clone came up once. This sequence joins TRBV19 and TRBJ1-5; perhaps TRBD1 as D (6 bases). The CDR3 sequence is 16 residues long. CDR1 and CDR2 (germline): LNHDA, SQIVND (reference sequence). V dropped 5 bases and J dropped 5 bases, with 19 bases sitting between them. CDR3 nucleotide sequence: TGTGCCAGTAGTCCTACCTTTTACAGGGTCGATCAGCCCCAGCATTTT. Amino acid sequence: CASSPTFYRVDQPQHF.

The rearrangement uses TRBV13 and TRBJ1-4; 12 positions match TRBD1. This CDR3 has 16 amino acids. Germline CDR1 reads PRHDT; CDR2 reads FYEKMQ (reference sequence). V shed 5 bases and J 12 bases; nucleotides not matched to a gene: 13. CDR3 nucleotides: TGTGCCAGCAGCCGAGGTCCCGGGACAGGGGGCGGAGAACTGTTTTTT. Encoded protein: CASSRGPGTGGGELFF.

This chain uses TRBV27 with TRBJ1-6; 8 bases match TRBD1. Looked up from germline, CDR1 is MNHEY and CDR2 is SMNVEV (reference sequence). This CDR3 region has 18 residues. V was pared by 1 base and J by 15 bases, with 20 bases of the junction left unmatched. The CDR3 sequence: CASSLWVLRDRPSEDLHF. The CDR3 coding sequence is TGTGCCAGCAGTTTATGGGTGTTGCGGGACAGGCCTTCAGAGGACCTCCACTTT.

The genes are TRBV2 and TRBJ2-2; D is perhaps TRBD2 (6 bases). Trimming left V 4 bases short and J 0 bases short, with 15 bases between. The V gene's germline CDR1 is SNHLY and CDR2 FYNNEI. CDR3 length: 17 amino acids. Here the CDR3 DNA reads TGTGCCAGCAGTGGCCAAACCGGCGGGACGAACACCGGGGAGCTGTTTTTT. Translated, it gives CASSGQTGGTNTGELFF. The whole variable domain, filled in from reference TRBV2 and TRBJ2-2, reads EPEVTQTPSHQVTQMGQEVILRCVPISNHLYFYWYRQILGQKVEFLVSFYNNEISEKSEIFDDQFSVERPDGSNFTLKIRSTKLEDSAMYFCASSGQTGGTNTGELFFGEGSRLTVL.

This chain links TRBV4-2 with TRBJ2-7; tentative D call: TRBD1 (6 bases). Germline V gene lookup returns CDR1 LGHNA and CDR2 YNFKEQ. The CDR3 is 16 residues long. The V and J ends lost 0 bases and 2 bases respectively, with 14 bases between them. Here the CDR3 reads CASSQEGGDRTYEQYF. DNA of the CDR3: TGTGCCAGCAGCCAAGAAGGGGGAGACCGAACCTACGAGCAGTACTTC.

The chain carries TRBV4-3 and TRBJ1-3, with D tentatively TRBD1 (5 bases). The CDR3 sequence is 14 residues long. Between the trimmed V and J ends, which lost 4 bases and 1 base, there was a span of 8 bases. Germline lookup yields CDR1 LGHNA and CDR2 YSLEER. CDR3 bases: TGCGCCAGCAGCCCAGGGTTTTCTGGAAACACCATATATTTT. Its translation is CASSPGFSGNTIYF.

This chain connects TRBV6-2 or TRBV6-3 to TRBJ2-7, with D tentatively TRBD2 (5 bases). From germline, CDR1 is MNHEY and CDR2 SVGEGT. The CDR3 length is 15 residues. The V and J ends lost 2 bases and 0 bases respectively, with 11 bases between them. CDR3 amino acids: CASSYNQRSSYEQYF. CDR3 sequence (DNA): TGTGCCAGCAGTTACAACCAGCGGAGCTCCTACGAGCAGTACTTC.

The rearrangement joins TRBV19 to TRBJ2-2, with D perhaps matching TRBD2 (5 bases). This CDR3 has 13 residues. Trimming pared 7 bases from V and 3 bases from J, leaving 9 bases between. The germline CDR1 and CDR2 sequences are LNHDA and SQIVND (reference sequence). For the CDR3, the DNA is TGTGCCAGTAATAAGCGGTACACCGGGGAGCTGTTTTTT. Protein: CASNKRYTGELFF.

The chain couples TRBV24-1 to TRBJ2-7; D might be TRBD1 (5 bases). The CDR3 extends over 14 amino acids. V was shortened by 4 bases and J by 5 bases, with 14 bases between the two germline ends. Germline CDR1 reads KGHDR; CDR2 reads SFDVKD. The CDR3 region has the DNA TGTGCCACCAGTGACACAGGAAAGGGGAACGAGCAGTACTTC. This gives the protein CATSDTGKGNEQYF.

The chain's CDR3 is CASSDSLCFPIFSEKLFF. In DNA form, the CDR3 reads TGTGCCAGCAGTGACTCCCTGTGCTTCCCTATTTTTTCGGAAAAACTGTTTTTT. This chain links TRBV6-4 with TRBJ1-4, with D unresolved. V gave up 0 bases and J gave up 8 bases, with 22 bases separating them. The CDR3 contains 18 residues. Germline loops: CDR1 MRHNA, CDR2 SNTAGT.